The 3 T cell receptor beta chains given below trace back to one sample, sequenced in a study of T cells in Graves' hyperthyroidism and ophthalmopathy. TCR beta CDR3 region amplification was performed from RNA transcripts. The TCR CDR3 was amplified in a first-round RT-PCR using the HTBI primer set. MiXCR, applied by TCRdb to the multiplex PCR reads, yields one record per CDR3 protein. This table has hundreds of thousands of distinct CDR3 sequences, approximately 15% appearing once. The sample was blood. These receptors all come from a woman aged 35 to 49 with Graves' ophthalmopathy.

The sample holds many counts of this clonotype. The chain joins TRBV28 to TRBJ1-1; the D is unclear. The CDR3 has 16 amino acids. The ends were cut back, 9 bases at V and 1 base at J, with 21 bases in the middle. CDR1 is MDHEN, CDR2 SYDVKM, per germline. In DNA, the CDR3 is TGTGCCAGTTCCCCTTGGGAGGTAGGTTGGAACACTGAAGCTTTCTTT. Residues: CASSPWEVGWNTEAFF. The full variable domain, with the rest looked up from reference TRBV28 and TRBJ1-1, is DVKVTQSSRYLVKRTGEKVFLECVQDMDHENMFWYRQDPGLGLRLIYFSYDVKMKEKGDIPEGYSVSREKKERFSLILESASTNQTSMYLCASSPWEVGWNTEAFFGQGTRLTVV.

This clonotype was seen repeatedly, ten times or more. This chain uses TRBV12-3 or TRBV12-4 with TRBJ2-7, with D perhaps TRBD1 (5 bases). Trimming left V 1 base short and J 3 bases short, with 10 bases between. There are 14 residues in the CDR3. The CDR3 loop reads CASSLGAGHYEQYF. In DNA form, the CDR3 reads TGTGCCAGCAGTTTAGGGGCAGGGCACTACGAGCAGTACTTC.

The CDR3, as DNA: TGTGCCAGCAGCACCTGGGACAGCGGGTCCTCCTACAATGAGCAGTTCTTC. It encodes CASSTWDSGSSYNEQFF. The V call is TRBV11-1, the J call TRBJ2-1, with a possible D match to TRBD1 (7 bases). CDR1 is SGHAT and CDR2 is FQDESV in the germline V gene (reference sequence). The CDR3 consists of 17 residues. Trimming shortened V by 5 bases and J by 0 bases, and 17 bases separated the two germline ends.